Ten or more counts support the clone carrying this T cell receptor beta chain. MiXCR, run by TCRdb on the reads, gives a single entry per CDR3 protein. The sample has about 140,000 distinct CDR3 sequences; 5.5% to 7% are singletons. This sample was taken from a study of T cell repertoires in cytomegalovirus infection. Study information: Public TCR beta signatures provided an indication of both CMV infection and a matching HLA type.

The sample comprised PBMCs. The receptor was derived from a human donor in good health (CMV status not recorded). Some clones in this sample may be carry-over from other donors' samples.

The CDR3 DNA follows: TGTGCCAGCAGCTTCTCCCAGGGGTCCTACGAGCAGTACTTC. Amino acids: CASSFSQGSYEQYF. The rearrangement uses TRBV7-2 and TRBJ2-7, with a tentative D call TRBD1 (6 bases). The CDR3 runs to 14 residues. The germline V gene encodes CDR1 SGHTA and CDR2 FQGNSA. The ends were cut back, 3 bases at V and 1 base at J, with 10 bases in the middle.